This TCR beta chain appears in the sequencing data of a study of T cell responses to AZD1222 COVID-19 vaccine. Generated by immunoSEQ multiplex PCR, the TCRdb table keeps only in-frame clones and is missing some. The sample includes about 200,000 clones, 90% to 95% of them seen just once. Germline lookup yields CDR1 LGHNT and CDR2 FRNRAP. V lost 3 bases and J 0 bases, leaving 12 bases between the germline ends. This CDR3 region has 16 residues. Investigators merged groups given second doses at roughly 4 or roughly 12 weeks. Broader study findings: Mapped onto spike, vaccine-associated CD4 TCRs spanned it and were dominant at 160-218 and 743-854. The number of AZD1222 recipients seropositive at baseline was only six.

As regards this clone: Antigen: not known.

V and J are TRBV12-5 and TRBJ1-3; D gene ambiguous. Sample: peripheral blood, taken 28 days after the second AZD1222 dose. This TCR derives from an adult who received the AZD1222 COVID-19 vaccine. The CDR3: CASGFTEVHSGNTIYF. In DNA form, the CDR3 reads TGTGCTAGTGGTTTTACGGAGGTTCACTCTGGAAACACCATATATTTT.